Described below is a single TCR beta chain sequence and its context. Data came from immunoSEQ multiplex PCR; TCRdb stores just in-frame clones and leaves some out. The sample includes 80,000 or so clones, about four fifths of them seen just once. The data derive from a study of blood T cell repertoires in COVID-19. Whole-study context: PBMCs, B-cell-depleted T cells, or T cells provided the cDNA or gDNA that made up the material.

Trimming cost V 6 bases and J 0 bases, with 11 bases left between them. Germline V gene lookup returns CDR1 MNHEY and CDR2 SVGAGI. The CDR3 loop spans 14 amino acids. J is TRBJ1-1 and V is TRBV6-5, with D possibly TRBD1 on 5 matching bases. The receptor was derived from a woman aged 65 to 85 with acute or convalescent COVID-19. The specimen was peripheral blood. CDR3 nucleotide sequence: TGTGCCAGCAGCCCGACAGAGATGAACACTGAAGCTTTCTTT. Its translation is CASSPTEMNTEAFF.